This is a list of T cell receptor beta chains from one sample in a study of T cells after yellow fever vaccination. TCRdb re-called the 5' RACE reads through MiXCR, storing one row per CDR3 protein. The table includes more than 35,000 distinct CDR3 sequences, under 8% detected once. The sequencing used CD8+ T cells not binding an NS4B(214-222) dextramer, sorted from PBMCs, collected 45 days after the yellow fever booster vaccination. These receptors were taken from a man between 25 and 39 years old who received the YFV17D yellow fever vaccine. CDR3s include the opening cysteine and the closing phenylalanine or tryptophan. Fields, in order: V gene, J gene, CDR3 protein.

TRBV5-1	TRBJ1-1	CASTPSEEPVAFF
TRBV5-6	TRBJ2-1	CASSLVSFEQFF
TRBV6-2/TRBV6-3	TRBJ2-1	CASRGAEQFF
TRBV4-2	TRBJ2-7	CASSEQGAYEQYF
TRBV5-1	TRBJ1-1	CASRDNTEAFF
TRBV14	TRBJ2-1	CASSRAGYNEQFF
TRBV3-1	TRBJ2-5	CASSQDRGLGETQYF
TRBV30	TRBJ2-6	CAWSAGGFSGANVLTF
TRBV28	TRBJ2-4	CASLGTVSRQKNIQYF
TRBV12-3/TRBV12-4	TRBJ2-1	CASSLEAGVNEQFF
TRBV7-9	TRBJ2-1	CASSEALGAGEQFF
TRBV5-4	TRBJ2-7	CASSTSSGRSYEQYF
TRBV7-8	TRBJ2-7	CASSSRLAGFYEQYF
TRBV29-1	TRBJ2-5	CSVGSGASQETQYF
TRBV2	TRBJ2-7	CALDRTPSSYEQYF
TRBV4-1	TRBJ2-3	CASSQGTDTDTQYF
TRBV20-1	TRBJ2-1	CSAIREVRRDEQFF
TRBV13	TRBJ2-5	CASSSRQAQETQYF
TRBV7-2	TRBJ2-7	CASKGTSGVYEQYF
TRBV20-1	TRBJ2-3	CSAKKDLAGGTDTQYF
TRBV20-1	TRBJ2-3	CSAQRLAESTDTQYF
TRBV11-3	TRBJ2-7	CASSLDGANEQYF
TRBV6-5	TRBJ1-2	CASSYSGQPNYGYTF